This note documents a single T cell receptor beta chain sequence. The antigen it binds to is not known. At one of its ends the junction is not consistent with the germline gene, which may arise from a read error. These data originate in a study of blood T cells in healthy people across ages (dated by TCRdb to 2014 to 2015). The study in broad terms: In model experiments, template switching captured about one uniquely barcoded TCR beta cDNA molecule for every two T cells. To track age-related changes in TCR beta repertoire diversity, the study relied on deep sequencing normalized with unique cDNA molecular identifiers. The donors were divided into four age groups: young (average around 16 years), middle-aged (about 40), aged (under 70) and long-lived (roughly 82). To avoid experimental bias, donors of different ages were distributed randomly across sequencing lanes. For two donors (one aged 18 to 30 and one aged 80 or older), the study analyzed two additional independent replicas of 1 million unique cDNA reads from the same blood draw.

The library was built by means of 5' RACE. Sequencing instrument: Illumina HiSeq 2500. A second PCR of about 6 to 12 cycles was run with a J-beta primer mix and a sample-barcoded 5' primer. A template-switch 5' adaptor carrying 12 random nucleotides introduced a unique molecular identifier onto each TCR beta cDNA molecule. Each sample yielded at least 2.5 million CDR3-containing paired-end reads. The Mint cDNA synthesis kit, primed by a TRBC-specific oligonucleotide, was used to synthesize first-strand cDNA from all RNA. All cDNA was treated with uracil-DNA glycosylase and then went through a first 18-cycle PCR with the universal primers M1SS and BC2_uni_R. Per the source publication's procedure: Normalization of each sample was performed by random selection of 1 million high-quality reads, each carrying a distinct molecular identifier. Instead of being binned into consensus sequences, reads that shared molecular identifiers were thrown out. MiTCR, set to a Q25 quality threshold and the strictest error-elimination algorithm, was used for CDR3 identification, clonotype clustering and error correction. A nonparametric unseen species model using Euler transformation provided a lower-bound estimate of total TCR beta diversity. TCRdb handled the public reads itself, with Q25 trimming in fastp and clone calling in MiXCR, and kept productive beta chains. Duplicate CDR3 protein sequences are folded into a single record with the most common DNA and genes. What appears here as the V and J calls and clone size reflects TCRdb's work, not the paper's. Present in this sample are over 1.5 million distinct CDR3 sequences, roughly 50% of which were seen just once. Of the sample, about 2.1% falls within the top ten clones.

The germline V gene encodes CDR1 MDHEN and CDR2 SYDVKM. Inclusive of the bounding cysteine and phenylalanine, the CDR3 is 17 residues long. Solely the CDR3 DNA is kept, with 51 bases framed from the first base. The donors were some 39 Caucasian individuals from Russia, aged roughly 6 to 100 years, who were systemically healthy. Around 10 milliliters of peripheral blood were collected from each donor into EDTA-treated Vacutainer tubes. PBMCs were isolated by Ficoll-Paque density-gradient centrifugation, with at least 6 million obtained per sample. Total RNA, at least 6 micrograms per sample, was extracted from PBMCs with Trizol reagent. Naive CD45RAhigh/CD27high T cell percentages were measured by flow cytometry on a PBMC aliquot from every donor. What the work shows at the level of the full study, not this receptor alone: Estimates of total diversity based on one million sequenced T cells were regarded as lower bounds and as underestimates. Compared with the aged group, the long-lived group had more naive CD4+ T cells, fewer expanded clones and increased TCR diversity, suggesting age selection. Observed TCR beta diversity per million T cells fell roughly linearly with age, and a significant reduction was already apparent by age around 40. The percentage of naive T cells measured by flow cytometry correlated strongly with observed TCR beta diversity. Because profiling used bulk unsorted PBMCs, naive and antigen-experienced compartments could not be compared conclusively. Donor CMV infection status was unknown, potentially confounding age-related changes in expanded clonotypes.

The sample taken for sequencing was blood. This sequence uses TRBV28 and TRBJ2-3; TRBD2 might be the D gene, on 7 matching bases. The receptor was derived from a woman aged 40-49 years in good health. The CDR3 sequence is CASSPSLGGGMKDAQYF. The DNA sequence reads TGTGCCAGCAGCCCATCGTTAGGGGGGGGGATGAAAGATGCGCAGTATTTT.